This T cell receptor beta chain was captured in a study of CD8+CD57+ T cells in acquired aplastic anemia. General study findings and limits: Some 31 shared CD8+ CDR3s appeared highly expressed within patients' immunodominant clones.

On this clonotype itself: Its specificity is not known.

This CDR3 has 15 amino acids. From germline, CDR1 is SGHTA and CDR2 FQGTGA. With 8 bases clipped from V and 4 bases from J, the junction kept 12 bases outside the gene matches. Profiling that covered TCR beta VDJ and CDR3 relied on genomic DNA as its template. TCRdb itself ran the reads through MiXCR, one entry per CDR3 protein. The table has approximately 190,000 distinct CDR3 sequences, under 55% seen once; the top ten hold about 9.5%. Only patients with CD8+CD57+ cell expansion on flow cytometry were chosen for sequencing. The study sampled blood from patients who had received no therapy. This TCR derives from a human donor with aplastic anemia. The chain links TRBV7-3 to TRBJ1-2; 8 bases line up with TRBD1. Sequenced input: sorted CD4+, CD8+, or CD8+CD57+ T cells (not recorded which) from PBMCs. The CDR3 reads CASPRQGRRGYGYTF. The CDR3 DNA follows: TGTGCCAGCCCGAGACAGGGGCGCAGAGGCTATGGCTACACCTTC.